The 24 T cell receptor beta chains listed next were all sequenced from one sample in a study of shared T cell receptors in the human thymus. Measured with immunoSEQ multiplex PCR; TCRdb has only the in-frame clones, and not every one. The profile shows over 350,000 clones, approximately 95% of them singletons. The material sequenced was thymocytes. The receptor set was obtained from a human donor.

This chain joins TRBV10-2 and TRBJ1-1, with 7 bases that match TRBD1. Germline values: CDR1 WSHSY, CDR2 SAAADI. V shed 5 bases, J shed 7 bases, and the junction held 4 bases outside the gene matches. The CDR3 runs to 12 residues. The CDR3 sequence is CASSYPGGEAFF. The CDR3 region has the DNA TGCGCCAGCAGTTACCCAGGGGGTGAAGCTTTCTTT.

The CDR3 is CASSLAQTNTGELFF. CDR3 coding DNA: TGTGCCAGCAGCTTAGCCCAGACGAACACCGGGGAGCTGTTTTTT. This chain connects TRBV7-6 to TRBJ2-2, with unresolved D. Trimming left V 0 bases short and J 0 bases short, with 5 bases between. Germline V gives CDR1 SGHVS, CDR2 FNYEAQ. The CDR3 has 15 amino acids.

The chain combines TRBV4-3 with TRBJ2-7; D not certain. Germline loops: CDR1 LGHNA, CDR2 YSLEER. The CDR3 covers 16 residues. Deletions cut 2 bases from V and 4 bases from J, with 18 bases between. The CDR3 bases are TGCGCCAGCAGCCAATCAGTCTACCGCGAGGTTTACGAGCAGTACTTC. Protein product: CASSQSVYREVYEQYF.

V gene TRBV6-4 combines with J gene TRBJ1-1, with D maybe TRBD1 (5 bases). The CDR3 is made up of 14 amino acids. V was trimmed by 6 bases and J by 0 bases, leaving 11 bases between them. Germline lookup yields CDR1 MRHNA and CDR2 SNTAGT. The CDR3 bases are TGTGCCAGCAGGGGGCGGGACGTGAACACTGAAGCTTTCTTT. Its protein product is CASRGRDVNTEAFF.

The V gene is TRBV7-3, the J gene TRBJ2-3; no definite D call. CDR1 is SGHTA, CDR2 FQGTGA, per germline. With 2 bases removed from V and 3 bases from J, the gap between germline ends came to 18 bases. The CDR3 consists of 17 residues. The CDR3 DNA sequence: TGTGCCAGCAGCTTAGAGAAACACGGAGAAAAGACAGATACGCAGTATTTT. Its translation: CASSLEKHGEKTDTQYF.

This rearrangement joins TRBV29-1 to TRBJ1-1; 7 bases agree with TRBD1. CDR1 is SQVTM, CDR2 ANQGSEA, per germline. The CDR3 is made up of 14 amino acids. Germline trimming cut 7 bases from V and 4 bases from J; bases unmatched to any gene: 12. The CDR3 DNA is TGCAGCGCGAAGTGGGTAGGGGGCTTCACTGAAGCTTTCTTT. This encodes CSAKWVGGFTEAFF.

The rearrangement uses TRBV29-1 and TRBJ2-7; D uncertain. The germline V and J ends were trimmed by 7 bases and 3 bases, with 1 base remaining between them. This CDR3 spans 8 amino acids. In germline, CDR1 is SQVTM, CDR2 ANQGSEA. CDR3 bases: TGCAGCGGCTACGAGCAGTACTTC. This codes for CSGYEQYF.

This chain uses TRBV28 with TRBJ1-4; TRBD1 aligns across 7 bases. The CDR3 is made up of 19 amino acids. Losses at the gene ends were 5 bases for V and 0 bases for J; bases not matched to a gene: 15. Germline V CDR1 and CDR2: MDHEN, SYDVKM. The CDR3 sequence is CASSQDIEQGLATNEKLFF. The DNA of the CDR3 is TGTGCCAGCAGTCAAGATATTGAACAGGGGTTGGCAACTAATGAAAAACTGTTTTTT.

The chain uses TRBV4-2 and TRBJ2-7; D assignment may be TRBD1 or TRBD2 (5 bases each). Trimming shortened V by 1 base and J by 6 bases, and 19 bases separated the two germline ends. In germline, CDR1 is LGHNA, CDR2 YNFKEQ. CDR3 size: 16 residues. The CDR3: CASSQAKAGTAGEQYF. CDR3 in DNA: TGTGCCAGCAGCCAAGCCAAAGCCGGGACCGCCGGCGAGCAGTACTTC.

This chain connects TRBV5-6 to TRBJ2-1; 13 bases agree with TRBD2. V shed 3 bases, J shed 0 bases, and the junction held 6 bases outside the gene matches. CDR3 size: 18 residues. Looked up from germline, CDR1 is SGHDT and CDR2 is YYEEEE. The CDR3 region is CASSWGLAGLSSYNEQFF. The CDR3 nucleotides read TGTGCCAGCAGCTGGGGACTAGCGGGACTGAGCTCCTACAATGAGCAGTTCTTC.

The chain recombines TRBV10-1 with TRBJ2-7; D unclear. Germline V gives CDR1 WNHNN, CDR2 SYGVQD (reference sequence). The CDR3 loop spans 15 amino acids. Trimming cost V 2 bases and J 3 bases, with 14 bases left between them. This CDR3 is CASSEGVLYRYEQYF. The CDR3 coding sequence is TGCGCCAGCAGTGAGGGGGTATTGTATCGCTACGAGCAGTACTTC.

J is TRBJ1-5 and V is TRBV15, with 9 bases matching TRBD1. Trimming took 4 bases from V and 2 from J; bases not matched to a gene: 18. The CDR3 is 20 amino acids. CDR1 and CDR2 (germline): LNHNV, YYDKDF (reference sequence). CDR3 in amino acids: CATSTRPGTGNKFGNQPQHF. In DNA form, the CDR3 reads TGTGCCACCAGCACTAGGCCCGGGACAGGGAATAAATTCGGCAATCAGCCCCAGCATTTT.

The genes are TRBV5-1 and TRBJ2-2, with D hard to call. The germline gives CDR1 SGHRS, CDR2 YFSETQ. Trimming removed 0 bases at V and 6 bases at J, with 3 bases between. The length of the CDR3 is 12 residues. Here the CDR3 reads CASSLGPGELFF. The CDR3 region has the DNA TGCGCCAGCAGCTTGGGTCCCGGGGAGCTGTTTTTT.

This clone was detected once. The chain has TRBV5-1 and TRBJ2-7, with TRBD1 matching 7 bases. V dropped 0 bases and J dropped 3; count of bases not matched to a gene: 6. In germline, CDR1 is SGHRS, CDR2 YFSETQ. The CDR3 totals 15 residues. The CDR3 loop is CASSLGDRVNYEQYF. CDR3 coding DNA: TGCGCCAGCAGCTTGGGAGACAGGGTAAACTACGAGCAGTACTTC.

The chain carries TRBV30 and TRBJ2-2; 7 positions agree with TRBD1. CDR3 size: 14 residues. The germline V gene encodes CDR1 GTSNPN and CDR2 SVGIG (reference sequence). V dropped 3 bases and J dropped 11; count of bases not matched to a gene: 12. CDR3 residues: CAWRPNNRGQELFF. CDR3 nucleotides: TGTGCCTGGAGGCCCAATAACAGGGGACAAGAGCTGTTTTTT. Together with reference TRBV30 and TRBJ2-2, the CDR3 gives the full variable domain: SQTIHQWPATLVQPVGSPLSLECTVEGTSNPNLYWYRQAAGRGLQLLFYSVGIGQISSEVPQNLSASRPQDRQFILSSKKLLLSDSGFYLCAWRPNNRGQELFFGEGSRLTVL.

The chain employs TRBV5-1 and TRBJ1-4, with D possibly matching TRBD1 (6 bases). CDR1 is SGHRS, CDR2 YFSETQ, per germline. V was clipped by 0 bases and J by 0 bases, with 21 bases between them. This CDR3 region has 20 residues. CDR3 sequence reads: CASSLGPQGGTFATNEKLFF. The DNA for the CDR3 is TGCGCCAGCAGCTTGGGTCCACAGGGAGGTACATTTGCAACTAATGAAAAACTGTTTTTT.

The chain links TRBV9 to TRBJ2-7; 12 bases align to TRBD1. CDR1 SGDLS and CDR2 YYNGEE come from the germline V gene. The V and J ends lost 0 bases and 3 bases, in that order; junction bases with no gene match: 10. This CDR3 region has 18 residues. DNA for the CDR3: TGTGCCAGCAGCGTAGATCCGGGACAGGGGGCTAGGAACTACGAGCAGTACTTC. It encodes CASSVDPGQGARNYEQYF.

This clone was seen once. The J gene is TRBJ1-4, the V gene TRBV28, with D perhaps TRBD1 (6 bases). Germline V gene data show CDR1 as MDHEN and CDR2 as SYDVKM. Trimming took 4 bases from V and 7 from J, leaving 22 bases between them. CDR3 size: 17 residues. The CDR3 region has the DNA TGTGCCAGCAGTTCCTATCCTACAGGGAAGGATGCTGAAAAACTGTTTTTT. Residues: CASSSYPTGKDAEKLFF.

J is TRBJ1-5 and V is TRBV30, with a tentative D call TRBD1 (5 bases). This CDR3 has 14 residues. Trimming took 2 bases from V and 5 from J, leaving 13 bases between them. The germline V gene has CDR1 GTSNPN and CDR2 SVGIG (reference sequence). Here the CDR3 reads CAWSPYQGDQPQHF. The CDR3 DNA follows: TGTGCCTGGAGTCCGTACCAGGGCGATCAGCCCCAGCATTTT.

The chain employs TRBV9 and TRBJ2-5, with 9 bases lining up with TRBD1. J gave up 5 bases and V 4 bases, and 9 bases lay outside the gene matches. Germline V gives CDR1 SGDLS, CDR2 YYNGEE. The CDR3 contains 15 residues. The CDR3 coding sequence is TGTGCCAGCAGCACCCAGGACAGGGGAGGCGAGACCCAGTACTTC. The encoded protein is CASSTQDRGGETQYF.

The chain links TRBV4-1 to TRBJ2-1; D is possibly TRBD2 (7 bases). V gave up 0 bases and J gave up 2 bases, with 17 bases separating them. Germline loops: CDR1 MGHRA, CDR2 YSYEKL. CDR3 length: 18 amino acids. In DNA, the CDR3 is TGCGCCAGCAGCCAAGATCGGGGGCGTGGGGGGGCCTACAATGAGCAGTTCTTC. Translation: CASSQDRGRGGAYNEQFF.

The chain couples TRBV5-5 to TRBJ1-1, with D unresolved. Germline V gene data show CDR1 as SGHKS and CDR2 as YYEKEE (reference sequence). Trimming left V 4 bases short and J 8 bases short, with 9 bases between. This CDR3 comprises 11 residues. Here the CDR3 DNA reads TGTGCCAGCAGCCGGACCGCAGAAGCTTTCTTT. Its protein is CASSRTAEAFF.

The chain couples TRBV19 to TRBJ2-1, with unresolved D. V lost 7 bases, J lost 5 bases, and 6 bases lay in between. Per germline, CDR1 LNHDA and CDR2 SQIVND (reference sequence). The length of the CDR3 is 11 residues. CDR3 protein: CASILNNEQFF. As DNA, the CDR3 is TGTGCCAGTATACTGAACAATGAGCAGTTCTTC.

The table lists this clone with a few counts. This rearrangement joins TRBV2 to TRBJ2-7, with D tentatively TRBD2 (6 bases). Germline values: CDR1 SNHLY, CDR2 FYNNEI. V was pared by 2 bases and J by 7 bases, with 9 bases between. The CDR3 sequence is 12 residues long. The CDR3 here is CASSELAWEQYF. CDR3 DNA sequence: TGTGCCAGCAGTGAACTAGCGTGGGAGCAGTACTTC.